Below are 4 T cell receptor beta chains sequenced from a single sample in a study of regulatory T cells in long-lasting Graves disease. To make TCR beta libraries, researchers used iRepertoire HTBI primers and Arm-PCR of CDR3 regions. From the multiplex PCR reads, TCRdb called clonotypes with MiXCR, one entry per CDR3 protein. Altogether about 610,000 distinct CDR3 sequences are present, about 16% being singletons, with the ten largest covering around 11%. Time point meaning: newly diagnosed GD, antithyroid drugs for less than 3 months. From PBMCs, RNA was extracted and then used to make the TCR library. This sample also appeared in a second study, on T cells in Graves' hyperthyroidism and ophthalmopathy.

This material consisted of peripheral blood mononuclear cells (PBMCs), taken at new diagnosis, from a patient treated with antithyroid drugs. Source of these receptors: a man between 18 and 35 years old with Graves disease.

The chain has TRBV12-3 or TRBV12-4 and TRBJ2-2, with D perhaps matching TRBD2 (7 bases). V was clipped by 11 bases and J by 5 bases, with 15 bases between them. This CDR3 contains 13 residues. CDR3 in DNA: TGTGCCGGGGGGGCAGCTACTACCGGGGAGCTGTTTTTT. It is translated as CAGGAATTGELFF.

This clonotype was recorded at least ten times. The chain is built from TRBV6-1 and TRBJ2-7; D not certain. Germline V CDR1 and CDR2: MNHNS, SASEGT. V lost 7 bases and J lost 4, with 14 bases in between. The CDR3 runs to 13 residues. The CDR3 nucleotides are TGTGCCAGCACCTTATCACCCACTTACGAGCAGTACTTC. Protein: CASTLSPTYEQYF.

In its sample, this clonotype was seen a few times. The rearrangement uses TRBV30 and TRBJ1-6; D possibly corresponds to TRBD1 (6 bases). Germline V gene sequence: CDR1 GTSNPN, CDR2 SVGIG (reference sequence). Trimming stripped 3 bases from V and 5 bases from J, with 11 bases between. The CDR3 totals 14 residues. This CDR3 is CAWRRNRDNSPLHF. The CDR3 nucleotides read TGTGCCTGGAGAAGGAACAGGGATAATTCACCCCTCCACTTT.

This clonotype was seen many times. The genes are TRBV27 and TRBJ1-5, with TRBD1 as a possible D gene (5 bases). The V end was cut by 4 bases, the J end by 0 bases, with 10 bases between. Germline V gene data show CDR1 as MNHEY and CDR2 as SMNVEV (reference sequence). This CDR3 contains 15 residues. The CDR3 is CASSSWTNSNQPQHF. The CDR3 nucleotides are TGTGCCAGCAGTTCCTGGACAAATAGCAATCAGCCCCAGCATTTT.